This passage covers 28 T cell receptor gamma chains from one sample sequenced in a study of gamma delta lymphoproliferative disorders and STAT genes (dated 2018 in TCRdb). Libraries were prepared through multiplex PCR. The run used an Illumina MiSeq. Public reads were reanalyzed in TCRdb with CATT, and rows carrying the same DNA were merged afterwards. Counted in this sample were more than 2,500 gamma-chain clones; 6.5% to 10% of them appeared once. The ten top clones hold about 15% of the sample. For TCR sequencing, genomic DNA was taken from peripheral blood mononuclear cells isolated from both patients and controls. The material sequenced was blood. The receptors originated from a human donor in good health.

The chain joins TRGV5 to TRGJ1 or TRGJ2. As TCRdb names no J gene, one was assigned here on the basis of a DNA match to germline. V gave up 12 bases and J gave up 9 bases; unmatched junction bases: 23. Germline-derived CDR1 and CDR2 are VINAFY and YDVSNSKD. CDR3 length: 14 amino acids. The DNA of the CDR3 is TGTGCCCCTGGGACAGGCTTGTTCCCTAGTAAGAAACTCTTT. It translates to CAPGTGLFPSKKLF.

Within the sample, this clone is medium-sized. This CDR3 is also generated by other DNA sequences in the sample. The V and J genes are TRGV8 and TRGJP2. The J gene, absent from TCRdb, was called here by matching the DNA to germline. Germline CDR1 reads VENAVY; CDR2 reads YDSYNSRV. The V and J ends lost 2 bases and 0 bases, in that order; junction bases with no gene match: 3. The CDR3 runs 15 residues. The CDR3 DNA sequence: TGTGCCACCTGGGATACTCATAGTAGTGATTGGATCAAGACGTTT. Protein sequence: CATWDTHSSDWIKTF.

This clone is labeled medium-sized. As DNA, the CDR3 is TGTGCCACCCATGTACCCACTCCTTGGTTCAAGATATTT. Translating it yields CATHVPTPWFKIF. The V call is TRGV4, the J call TRGJP1. The J gene comes from matching the DNA to germline here; TCRdb lacks it. The CDR3 is 13 amino acids. The junction had 14 bases not matched to a gene; V was cut back by 9 bases and J by 10 bases. CDR1 is EGSTGY and CDR2 is YDSYTSSV in the germline V gene.

This clone is classed as medium-sized (0.01 to 0.1%). The genes are TRGV2 and TRGJ1 or TRGJ2. TCRdb gives no J gene; it was assigned here by matching the DNA to germline. Germline lookup yields CDR1 EGSNGY and CDR2 YDSYNSKV. J was trimmed by 9 bases and V by 1 base; bases with no gene match: 0. CDR3 length: 10 residues. CDR3 residues: CATWDGKKLF. CDR3 sequence (DNA): TGTGCCACCTGGGACGGTAAGAAACTCTTT.

This clone has only a few counts. It is likely a read error: a sequence one base away is far more abundant. The same CDR3 also results from other DNA sequences found in this sample. J is TRGJ1 or TRGJ2 and V is TRGV3. Here the J gene came from matching the DNA to germline, since TCRdb omits it. Germline CDR1 and CDR2: VTNTFY and YDVSTARD (reference sequence). With 4 bases clipped from V and 7 bases from J, the junction kept 10 bases outside the gene matches. This CDR3 has 13 amino acids. For the CDR3, the DNA is TGTGCCACCTGGGATGGCTTTGAGTATAAGAAACTCTTT. Its protein product is CATWDGFEYKKLF.

This clone was seen repeatedly, ten times or more. This chain joins TRGV9 and TRGJP. TCRdb leaves out the J gene; it was filled in here by matching the DNA to germline. The CDR3 covers 18 residues. Germline CDR1 is GITISATS and CDR2 is ISYDGTV (reference sequence). J gave up 4 bases and V 3 bases, and 9 bases lay outside the gene matches. Here the CDR3 DNA reads TGTGCCTTGTGGGAGAATTTTAGACAAGAGTTGGGCAAAAAAATCAAGGTATTT. It translates to CALWENFRQELGKKIKVF.

This clone showed up just a few times. This chain uses TRGV5 with TRGJP1. TCRdb carries no J gene annotation; the J gene was assigned here by matching the DNA with germline. This CDR3 spans 17 amino acids. Trimming took 3 bases from V and 0 from J; bases not matched to a gene: 10. Germline V gives CDR1 VINAFY, CDR2 YDVSNSKD. The CDR3 DNA follows: TGTGCCACCTGGGACGCCCGAGAAAATACCACTGGTTGGTTCAAGATATTT. It translates to CATWDARENTTGWFKIF.

This clone was found many times. The CDR3 bases are TGTGCCTTGTGGGAGGTGGAGGGCCATAGACTCTTT. Protein: CALWEVEGHRLF. The V gene was identified as TRGV9, while no J gene was called. The germline V gene encodes CDR1 GITISATS and CDR2 ISYDGTV (reference sequence). CDR3 size: 12 residues.

This clone is termed medium-sized. The chain has TRGV8 and TRGJP1. The J gene is absent in TCRdb and was assigned here via DNA matching to germline. This CDR3 is 16 amino acids long. Trimming at V came to 3 bases and at J to 3 bases, leaving 10 bases not matched to a gene. Germline V gene sequence: CDR1 VENAVY, CDR2 YDSYNSRV. The CDR3 nucleotides read TGTGCCACCTGGGATGAGGTGATGGCCACTGGTTGGTTCAAGATATTT. It is translated as CATWDEVMATGWFKIF.

By share of the sample, this clone is medium-sized. Translating the DNA gives a protein that differs from the TCRdb entry at residue 6; the protein shown here is that DNA translation. V and J are TRGV2 and TRGJ1 or TRGJ2. TCRdb is silent on the J gene; assignment here came from matching the DNA to germline. The CDR3 loop spans 13 amino acids. J lost 3 bases, V lost 2 bases, and 4 bases had no gene match. Germline values: CDR1 EGSNGY, CDR2 YDSYNSKV. This chain's CDR3 is CATWDAPYYKKLF. The CDR3 coding sequence is TGTGCCACCTGGGACGCCCCTTATTATAAGAAACTCTTT.

This clone is categorized as medium-sized. The rearrangement links TRGV4 to TRGJ1 or TRGJ2. No J gene is reported in TCRdb; it was inferred here by comparing the DNA with germline. Germline CDR1 and CDR2: EGSTGY and YDSYTSSV. V was clipped by 5 bases and J by 1 base; unmatched bases: 5. This CDR3 contains 13 residues. CDR3 DNA: TGTGCCACCTGGGGAAAAAATTATTATAAGAAACTCTTT. Encoded protein: CATWGKNYYKKLF.

The table lists this clone with many counts. The chain carries TRGV5 and TRGJ1 or TRGJ2. TCRdb leaves out the J gene; it was filled in here by matching the DNA to germline. This CDR3 has 11 amino acids. Per germline, CDR1 VINAFY and CDR2 YDVSNSKD. J was trimmed by 8 bases and V by 4 bases; bases with no gene match: 5. CDR3 sequence: CATWDKNKKLF. CDR3 coding DNA: TGTGCCACCTGGGATAAGAATAAGAAACTCTTT.

By sample share, this clone is medium-sized. CDR3 residues: CAAWDYSYGGTTGWFKIF. DNA of the CDR3: TGTGCTGCGTGGGATTATTCCTATGGGGGGACCACTGGTTGGTTCAAGATATTT. This rearrangement joins TRGV10 to TRGJP1. The J gene was not available in TCRdb and was assigned here by matching the DNA to germline segments. TRGV10 is treated as an ORF (open reading frame) with a function not yet certain. J gave up 2 bases and V 8 bases, and 18 bases lay outside the gene matches. The CDR3 runs to 18 residues.

Judged by abundance, this clone is medium-sized. V is TRGV10 and J is TRGJ1 or TRGJ2. TCRdb lists no J gene, so it was determined here by aligning the DNA to germline. TRGV10 is designated an ORF whose function remains uncertain. The CDR3 is 12 residues long. V lost 8 bases, J lost 2 bases, and 4 bases stayed unmatched. CDR3: CAAWGHYYKKLF. The CDR3 nucleotides read TGTGCTGCGTGGGGGCATTATTATAAGAAACTCTTT.

Relative to its sample, this clone is medium-sized. The chain has TRGV2 and TRGJ1 or TRGJ2. Assignment of the J gene here rests on matching the DNA to germline, because TCRdb gives none. Per germline, CDR1 EGSNGY and CDR2 YDSYNSKV. The CDR3 extends over 13 amino acids. With 2 bases clipped from V and 7 bases from J, the junction kept 8 bases outside the gene matches. The CDR3 DNA reads as TGTGCCACCTGGGACGCCCTGTGGTATAAGAAACTCTTT. Encoded protein: CATWDALWYKKLF.

The rearrangement uses TRGV1 and TRGJ1 or TRGJ2. The J gene, left out of TCRdb, was set here by checking the DNA against germline. TRGV1 is annotated as an ORF whose role is uncertain. CDR3 size: 13 residues. V dropped 0 bases and J dropped 6; count of bases not matched to a gene: 5. CDR3 nucleotides: TGTGCCACCTGGGACAGGACGTGTTATAAGAAACTCTTT. Translating it yields CATWDRTCYKKLF.

This clone has just a few counts. The amino acid sequence in TCRdb belongs to a much larger clone and departs from this DNA's translation at residue 7, likely a sequencing read error; the sequence shown is translated from the DNA. The chain has TRGV10 and TRGJ1 or TRGJ2. The J gene, missing from TCRdb, was assigned here through DNA to germline matching. TRGV10 is designated an ORF whose function remains uncertain. The length of the CDR3 is 16 residues. The V gene end was trimmed by 8 bases and the J gene end by 3 bases; junction bases not matched to a gene: 17. CDR3 loop: CAAWGGAIRAYYKKLF. CDR3 sequence (DNA): TGTGCTGCGTGGGGCGGTGCCATCAGAGCTTATTATAAGAAACTCTTT.

By sample fraction, this clone is medium-sized. In nucleotides, the CDR3 is TGTGCTGCGTGGGATTCCCTAGGGGCGAATTATTATAAGAAACTCTTT. Residues: CAAWDSLGANYYKKLF. This chain links TRGV10 with TRGJ1 or TRGJ2. The J gene, absent from TCRdb, was called here by matching the DNA to germline. TRGV10 is an ORF; its function is uncertain. Germline trimming cut 8 bases from V and 0 bases from J; bases unmatched to any gene: 14. The CDR3 is 16 residues long.

By frequency in the sample, this clone is medium-sized. The rearrangement uses TRGV2 and TRGJ1 or TRGJ2. TCRdb leaves out the J gene; it was filled in here by matching the DNA to germline. The J segment lost 4 bases and the V segment lost 0 bases, leaving 6 bases of the junction unmatched. Germline V lookup: CDR1 EGSNGY, CDR2 YDSYNSKV. The CDR3 is 14 amino acids. Here the CDR3 reads CATWDGPGYYKKLF. As DNA, the CDR3 is TGTGCCACCTGGGACGGGCCCGGATATTATAAGAAACTCTTT.

By sample share, this clone is medium-sized. The chain recombines TRGV10 with TRGJP1. TCRdb offers no J gene call, so here the DNA was matched to germline to obtain one. TRGV10 is given ORF status, its function remaining uncertain. J was trimmed by 5 bases and V by 8 bases; bases with no gene match: 18. The CDR3 runs 17 residues. CDR3 sequence: CAAWDLPPFGTGWFKIF. The CDR3 DNA is TGTGCTGCGTGGGATTTGCCTCCCTTCGGAACTGGTTGGTTCAAGATATTT.

This clone ranks as medium-sized. The rearrangement joins TRGV3 to TRGJ1 or TRGJ2. The J gene was missing in TCRdb and was found by matching the end of the DNA to germline. The CDR3 is 17 residues long. V lost 0 bases, J lost 4 bases, and 15 bases stayed unmatched. Germline V gene data show CDR1 as VTNTFY and CDR2 as YDVSTARD (reference sequence). In DNA form, the CDR3 reads TGTGCCACCTGGGACAGGCACGATTCCCAGCGATATTATAAGAAACTCTTT. Its translation is CATWDRHDSQRYYKKLF.

This clone counts as medium-sized. This rearrangement joins TRGV4 to TRGJ1 or TRGJ2. In the absence of a J gene in TCRdb, the DNA was matched to germline to assign it here. The CDR3 extends over 12 amino acids. From germline, CDR1 is EGSTGY and CDR2 YDSYTSSV. With 9 bases clipped from V and 7 bases from J, the junction kept 12 bases outside the gene matches. The DNA of the CDR3 is TGTGCCACCGCTCAGGTCAACTATAAGAAACTCTTT. Amino acids: CATAQVNYKKLF.

This clone is categorized as medium-sized (0.01 to 0.1%). Because the CDR3's place on the DNA is in doubt, the DNA is left out and the CDR3 is given as listed by TCRdb. The V gene call reads TRGV11; no J gene was called. TRGV11 is an open reading frame, and its role is uncertain. The CDR3 length is 16 residues, termini included. The CDR3: CTTVPAGLRLYYKKLF.

This clone is deemed medium-sized. The chain combines TRGV8 with TRGJP1. TCRdb leaves out the J gene; it was filled in here by matching the DNA to germline. The V and J ends lost 3 bases and 0 bases, in that order; junction bases with no gene match: 4. CDR3 length equals 15 residues. Germline loops: CDR1 VENAVY, CDR2 YDSYNSRV. The CDR3 reads CATWDDHTTGWFKIF. DNA for the CDR3: TGTGCCACCTGGGATGATCATACCACTGGTTGGTTCAAGATATTT.

This chain joins TRGV2 and TRGJ1 or TRGJ2. The J gene was not available in TCRdb and was assigned here by matching the DNA to germline segments. The CDR3 is 15 amino acids. Germline V gene data show CDR1 as EGSNGY and CDR2 as YDSYNSKV. With V trimmed by 1 base and J by 1 base, 7 bases remained unmatched. The CDR3 nucleotides are TGTGCCACCTGGGACGGCCGAGTTAATTATTATAAGAAACTCTTT. The encoded protein is CATWDGRVNYYKKLF.

In this sample, this clone is medium-sized. This rearrangement joins TRGV11 to TRGJ1 or TRGJ2. TCRdb gives no J gene; it was assigned here by matching the DNA to germline. TRGV11 is reported as an ORF; its role is uncertain. This CDR3 contains 16 residues. V shed 0 bases, J shed 1 base, and the junction held 6 bases outside the gene matches. The CDR3 nucleotides are TGTGCCTGCTGGATTAGGCACCTGACAAATTATTATAAGAAACTCTTT. Protein product: CACWIRHLTNYYKKLF.

This clone is labeled medium-sized (0.01 to 0.1%). CDR3 amino acids: CATWDGPESVRSYKKLF. In nucleotides, the CDR3 is TGTGCCACCTGGGACGGGCCCGAGTCGGTCCGCTCTTATAAGAAACTCTTT. The rearrangement links TRGV2 to TRGJ1 or TRGJ2. No J gene was available from TCRdb, and it was assigned here by a germline match of the DNA. The CDR3 runs 17 residues. J gave up 6 bases and V 0 bases, and 17 bases lay outside the gene matches. CDR1 and CDR2 from the germline V gene are EGSNGY and YDSYNSKV.

This clone is classed as medium-sized. The chain combines TRGV4 with TRGJ1 or TRGJ2. Germline matching of the DNA provided the J gene here, since TCRdb leaves it blank. The germline gives CDR1 EGSTGY, CDR2 YDSYTSSV. CDR3 length: 13 residues. Trimming cost V 5 bases and J 3 bases; bases outside gene matches: 7. The CDR3 DNA reads as TGTGCCACCTGGGGTCGATTTTATTATAAGAAACTCTTT. This encodes CATWGRFYYKKLF.